These 30 T cell receptor beta chains came from one sample sequenced in a study of cytomegalovirus exposure and HLA in healthy donors. Primers: 60 Vbeta forward and 13 Jbeta reverse. TCRdb's table, derived via immunoSEQ multiplex PCR, lists solely in-frame clones and lacks some. The sample comprises roughly 100,000 clones, 70% to 85% of which are singletons, and about a tenth rests with the top ten. The sequencing sample was made of PBMCs. Every receptor here comes from a human donor in good health.

The rearrangement links TRBV9 to TRBJ1-3; D gene uncertain. The CDR3 runs to 15 residues. Trimming cost V 2 bases and J 0 bases, with 9 bases left between them. CDR1 is SGDLS and CDR2 is YYNGEE in the germline V gene. CDR3 DNA sequence: TGTGCCAGCAGCGTTTCGACGGGCTCTGGAAACACCATATATTTT. It translates to CASSVSTGSGNTIYF.

V and J are TRBV19 and TRBJ2-2; a possible D gene is TRBD1 (6 bases). The ends were cut back, 3 bases at V and 5 bases at J, with 13 bases in the middle. The V gene's germline CDR1 is LNHDA and CDR2 SQIVND (reference sequence). The CDR3 is 15 residues long. CDR3 sequence reads: CASSMGRGQTGELFF. CDR3 DNA sequence: TGTGCCAGTAGTATGGGCAGGGGCCAGACCGGGGAGCTGTTTTTT.

The sample holds a few counts of this clone. The rearrangement joins TRBV25-1 to TRBJ2-7, with D perhaps TRBD2 (5 bases). The V and J ends lost 6 bases and 3 bases respectively, with 9 bases between them. The CDR3 extends over 12 amino acids. Germline lookup yields CDR1 MGHDK and CDR2 SYGVNS. CDR3 amino acids: CASSNGVYEQYF. CDR3 coding DNA: TGTGCCAGCAGCAACGGGGTCTACGAGCAGTACTTC.

V and J are TRBV18 and TRBJ2-5; weak D call: TRBD2 (5 bases). Deletions cut 6 bases from V and 10 bases from J, with 21 bases between. Germline lookup yields CDR1 KGHSH and CDR2 LQKENI. The CDR3 covers 14 residues. As DNA, the CDR3 is TGTGCCAGCTCTCCCGAGGGCCGCTCTGGGGACCAGTACTTC. Translation gives CASSPEGRSGDQYF.

The chain uses TRBV9 and TRBJ2-3; 13 nucleotides match TRBD2. There are 17 residues in the CDR3. Germline CDR1 reads SGDLS; CDR2 reads YYNGEE. The trim removed 2 bases at V and 6 bases at J, leaving 9 bases unmatched. In DNA, the CDR3 is TGTGCCAGCAGCGTGGGAGGGTGGACTAGCGGGAGTGATACGCAGTATTTT. Encoded protein: CASSVGGWTSGSDTQYF.

The chain uses TRBV19 and TRBJ2-5, with 9 bases fitting TRBD1. Germline lookup yields CDR1 LNHDA and CDR2 SQIVND (reference sequence). The V and J ends lost 5 bases and 5 bases, in that order; junction bases with no gene match: 9. There are 15 residues in the CDR3. DNA of the CDR3: TGTGCCAGTAGTGCGTGGACAGGGGTATGGGAGACCCAGTACTTC. Amino acids: CASSAWTGVWETQYF.

This clone was observed a handful of times. The chain recombines TRBV5-1 with TRBJ1-1; D is perhaps TRBD1 (6 bases). Trimming took 4 bases from V and 5 from J, leaving 15 bases between them. The germline V gene encodes CDR1 SGHRS and CDR2 YFSETQ. CDR3 size: 14 residues. CDR3 region: CASSTVGGQTEAFF. The CDR3 DNA reads as TGCGCCAGCAGCACGGTGGGGGGGCAAACTGAAGCTTTCTTT.

The chain employs TRBV6-5 and TRBJ1-1; D remains ambiguous. CDR1 is MNHEY, CDR2 SVGAGI, per germline. CDR3 length equals 15 residues. V was cut by 2 bases and J by 5 bases, with 15 bases left in between. CDR3 region: CASSYARGGNTEAFF. CDR3 DNA: TGTGCCAGCAGTTACGCCCGGGGTGGGAATACTGAAGCTTTCTTT.

The V and J genes are TRBV29-1 and TRBJ2-1; TRBD2 might be the D (5 bases). CDR1 and CDR2 (germline): SQVTM, ANQGSEA. The V and J ends lost 6 bases and 6 bases respectively, with 18 bases between them. This CDR3 has 14 amino acids. The DNA of the CDR3 is TGCAGCGTCCGGGCCCTACGGGGTGGCAATGAGCAGTTCTTC. Residues: CSVRALRGGNEQFF.

This chain connects TRBV28 to TRBJ2-1; D uncertain. Germline V CDR1 and CDR2: MDHEN, SYDVKM. This CDR3 is 15 amino acids long. V lost 4 bases and J lost 0, with 10 bases in between. CDR3 nucleotide sequence: TGTGCCAGCAGTTCGACTGGAGTCTCCTACAATGAGCAGTTCTTC. Translating gives CASSSTGVSYNEQFF.

The rearrangement links TRBV6-1 to TRBJ1-2; the D gene is possibly TRBD1 (6 bases). Trimming removed 6 bases from V and 4 bases from J, with 15 bases in between. CDR1 MNHNS and CDR2 SASEGT come from the germline V gene. There are 14 residues in the CDR3. CDR3 residues: CASSAAGGGYGYTF. The CDR3 DNA is TGTGCCAGCAGCGCCGCGGGGGGCGGCTATGGCTACACCTTC.

The rearrangement links TRBV7-9 to TRBJ2-1, with 7 positions matching TRBD2. V trimming: 11 bases; J trimming: 3 bases; junction bases outside the gene matches: 10. The length of the CDR3 is 14 residues. CDR1 and CDR2 (germline): SEHNR, FQNEAQ (reference sequence). CDR3 region: CASRLGGDYNEQFF. CDR3 nucleotide sequence: TGTGCCTCCCGATTGGGAGGGGACTACAATGAGCAGTTCTTC.

The rearrangement joins TRBV6-1 to TRBJ1-2; unclear D gene. The germline V gene encodes CDR1 MNHNS and CDR2 SASEGT. The CDR3 has 12 amino acids. With 7 bases removed from V and 2 bases from J, the gap between germline ends came to 8 bases. CDR3 region: CASNRGNYGYTF. The CDR3 nucleotides read TGTGCCAGCAACCGGGGAAACTATGGCTACACCTTC.

This clone has a handful of counts. V and J are TRBV27 and TRBJ2-5; maybe TRBD1 (5 bases). The germline V gene has CDR1 MNHEY and CDR2 SMNVEV (reference sequence). CDR3 length: 12 residues. V was trimmed by 8 bases and J by 5 bases, leaving 12 bases between them. The CDR3 reads CASSDIWETQYF. In nucleotides, the CDR3 is TGTGCCAGCTCGGACATTTGGGAGACCCAGTACTTC.

The chain links TRBV11-3 to TRBJ2-1; D may be TRBD1 (5 bases). V was trimmed by 1 base and J by 7 bases, leaving 8 bases between them. The CDR3 is 13 residues long. Per germline, CDR1 SGHNT and CDR2 YENEEA. As DNA, the CDR3 is TGTGCCAGCAGCTTAGGGGGCGCGAATGAGCAGTTCTTC. It encodes CASSLGGANEQFF.

This chain connects TRBV5-8 to TRBJ2-7; D is ambiguous. The CDR3 extends over 11 amino acids. V was trimmed by 2 bases and J by 3 bases, leaving 3 bases between them. Germline V lookup: CDR1 SGHTS, CDR2 YDEGEE. The CDR3 coding sequence is TGTGCCAGCAGCTTATACTACGAGCAGTACTTC. This gives the protein CASSLYYEQYF.

The gene calls are TRBV7-3 and TRBJ2-1; TRBD2 is a possible D gene (6 bases). Germline values: CDR1 SGHTA, CDR2 FQGTGA. V was trimmed by 2 bases and J by 3 bases, leaving 11 bases between them. The CDR3 covers 15 residues. CDR3 DNA sequence: TGTGCCAGCAGCTTAGGGCGGGGCCGCTACAATGAGCAGTTCTTC. This gives the protein CASSLGRGRYNEQFF.

This clone appeared a single time. In DNA form, the CDR3 reads TGTGCCAGCAGTTACTCGGGAGTGGGCGAGCAGTACTTC. Translated, it gives CASSYSGVGEQYF. The rearrangement uses TRBV6-5 and TRBJ2-5; tentative D call: TRBD2 (5 bases). The assigned J gene may be wrong: the sequence end matches TRBJ2-7 better. CDR1 and CDR2 (germline): MNHEY, SVGAGI. The CDR3 is made up of 13 amino acids.

The rearrangement links TRBV28 to TRBJ1-3; D is ambiguous. Trimming stripped 6 bases from V and 4 bases from J, with 16 bases between. The CDR3 extends over 15 amino acids. Germline V gene lookup returns CDR1 MDHEN and CDR2 SYDVKM. CDR3 region: CASSPGPTGGNTIYF. Here the CDR3 DNA reads TGTGCCAGCAGCCCCGGGCCTACGGGAGGAAACACCATATATTTT.

This clone was picked up one time. The V and J genes are TRBV5-1 and TRBJ1-2, with D tentatively TRBD1 (6 bases). The ends were cut back, 4 bases at V and 4 bases at J, with 14 bases in the middle. The CDR3 length is 14 residues. The V gene's germline CDR1 is SGHRS and CDR2 YFSETQ. This CDR3 reads CASSPPGQSYGYTF. In nucleotides, the CDR3 is TGCGCCAGCAGCCCCCCAGGACAGAGCTATGGCTACACCTTC.

Only one count was recorded for this clone. The J gene is TRBJ1-1, the V gene TRBV28; D is unresolved. The CDR3 is 14 residues long. The germline V and J ends were trimmed by 9 bases and 2 bases, with 16 bases remaining between them. Germline V lookup: CDR1 MDHEN, CDR2 SYDVKM. The DNA of the CDR3 is TGTGCCAGGTACCTGAGGGATCCAAACACTGAAGCTTTCTTT. Translation gives CARYLRDPNTEAFF.

V and J are TRBV11-1 and TRBJ2-1; 7 positions agree with TRBD1. Germline CDR1 is SGHAT and CDR2 is FQDESV (reference sequence). The V segment lost 6 bases and the J segment 8 bases; nucleotides outside the gene matches: 16. The CDR3 covers 16 residues. The CDR3 protein is CASSYRKVPQGDEQFF. The CDR3 DNA reads TGTGCCAGCAGTTATCGAAAAGTGCCGCAGGGGGATGAGCAGTTCTTC.

The CDR3 bases are TGTGCCAGCAGCCCGGCGGGACAGGGTAGTAGTGGCTACACCTTC. Translating gives CASSPAGQGSSGYTF. The V call is TRBV5-8, the J call TRBJ1-2, with 9 bases fitting TRBD1. J lost 7 bases, V lost 4 bases, and 11 bases had no gene match. CDR1 is SGHTS, CDR2 YDEGEE, per germline. The CDR3 contains 15 residues.

The chain uses TRBV13 and TRBJ2-6, with D maybe TRBD1 (5 bases). V lost 1 base to trimming and J lost 4 bases, with 14 bases between them. Germline CDR1 reads PRHDT; CDR2 reads FYEKMQ (reference sequence). The CDR3 is 17 amino acids. CDR3 in DNA: TGTGCCAGCAGCTTAGCCCTCAGGGCGCGAGGGGCCAACGTCCTGACTTTC. The encoded protein is CASSLALRARGANVLTF.

This clone was detected once. The CDR3 spells CASSLVLDTEAFF. The CDR3 DNA is TGTGCCAGCAGCTTAGTTCTTGACACTGAAGCTTTCTTT. V usage is TRBV11-2 and J usage is TRBJ1-1; unclear D gene. The CDR3 loop spans 13 amino acids. V was trimmed by 1 base and J by 3 bases, leaving 6 bases between them. Germline-derived CDR1 and CDR2 are SGHAT and FQNNGV.

The chain couples TRBV28 to TRBJ1-1; TRBD1 might be the D (6 bases). The CDR3 covers 15 residues. Germline lookup yields CDR1 MDHEN and CDR2 SYDVKM. V gave up 3 bases and J gave up 0 bases, with 11 bases separating them. The CDR3 spells CASSFRGLLNTEAFF. As DNA, the CDR3 is TGTGCCAGCAGTTTCAGGGGCTTACTGAACACTGAAGCTTTCTTT.

The genes are TRBV25-1 and TRBJ2-7; D gene unclear. V was shortened by 2 bases and J by 2 bases, with 7 bases between the two germline ends. The germline V gene has CDR1 MGHDK and CDR2 SYGVNS. The CDR3 totals 13 residues. The CDR3 here is CASSELITYEQYF. The CDR3, as DNA: TGTGCCAGCAGTGAACTAATTACCTACGAGCAGTACTTC.

The chain links TRBV5-4 to TRBJ2-5, with 10 bases identical to TRBD2. CDR1 SGHNT and CDR2 YYREEE come from the germline V gene (reference sequence). The CDR3 contains 16 residues. V trimming: 7 bases; J trimming: 11 bases; junction bases outside the gene matches: 20. In nucleotides, the CDR3 is TGTGCCAGCCGACCAACTAGCGGGGCGAGCTCGGAGAGACAGTACTTC. Amino acid sequence: CASRPTSGASSERQYF.

The V call is TRBV9, the J call TRBJ1-5; D gene ambiguous. The CDR3 has 13 residues. Looked up from germline, CDR1 is SGDLS and CDR2 is YYNGEE. V was clipped by 0 bases and J by 9 bases, with 10 bases between them. The CDR3: CASSVESGGPQHF. DNA of the CDR3: TGTGCCAGCAGCGTAGAATCCGGTGGGCCCCAGCATTTT.

The chain joins TRBV28 to TRBJ1-2; TRBD1 matches at 8 bases. This CDR3 spans 15 amino acids. Germline V gene data show CDR1 as MDHEN and CDR2 as SYDVKM. J was trimmed by 4 bases and V by 8 bases; bases with no gene match: 12. In DNA form, the CDR3 reads TGTGCCAGCTGTGCTGAAACAGGGGGTTTCTATGGCTACACCTTC. This codes for CASCAETGGFYGYTF.